This TCR beta chain was sequenced in a study of blood T cell repertoires in COVID-19. Membership in each cohort depended on participant-reported clinical history. V was clipped by 5 bases and J by 6 bases, with 6 bases between them. CDR1 DFQATT and CDR2 SNEGSKA come from the germline V gene (reference sequence). The CDR3 loop spans 10 amino acids. The method was immunoSEQ multiplex PCR; TCRdb's version includes in-frame clones alone and lacks a portion of them. The sample yields hundreds of thousands of clones, 89% seen once. The chain has TRBV20-1 and TRBJ2-3; a weak D match, TRBD2 (5 bases). The sample comprised PBMCs or T cells enriched from blood (not recorded which). This TCR came from a woman aged 40-49 years who had recovered from COVID-19. This chain's CDR3 is CSALADTQYF. The CDR3 nucleotides read TGCAGTGCTCTAGCCGATACGCAGTATTTT.